These T cell receptor beta chains were read from a single sample in a study of long-term antiretroviral therapy in people with HIV. Generated by immunoSEQ multiplex PCR, the TCRdb table keeps only in-frame clones and is missing some. Of 20,000 to 25,000 clones listed, roughly 84% were seen once; the top ten hold less than 5%. The source material was unsorted PBMCs, sampled 1.3 years after starting antiretroviral therapy. All receptors derive from a man aged 55 to 70 with HIV. CDR3s leave out the opening cysteine and the closing phenylalanine or tryptophan. Expanded clones are given a class, and other clones once, few, many or no size at all.

TRBV5-1,-,TRBJ2-5,ASSLATSGGGETQY
TRBV6-5,-,TRBJ1-3,ASSYRGSGNTIY
TRBV29-1,-,TRBJ2-7,SVDLGVYEQY
TRBV25-1,-,TRBJ2-5,ASSEQPQETQY
TRBV28,few,TRBJ1-6,ASSPTGHINSPLH
TRBV6-1,-,TRBJ2-7,ASSEGLIELAYEQY
TRBV13,-,TRBJ2-3,ASSQLTDTQY
TRBV5-1,-,TRBJ1-1,ASSLVGGPRNTEAF
TRBV14,-,TRBJ2-7,ASSLQLGPTYEQY
TRBV27,once,TRBJ2-3,ASRLAGGIDTQY
TRBV7-2,-,TRBJ2-3,ASSHSIYTQY
TRBV5-1,-,TRBJ1-2,ASSLGVYGYT
TRBV27,-,TRBJ2-2,ASAAGNTGELF
TRBV15,-,TRBJ2-5,ATSRLTSGTQY
TRBV2,-,TRBJ2-7,ASSEASAGGYEQY
TRBV5-4,-,TRBJ1-6,ASSSPGQGSSPLH
TRBV6-5,-,TRBJ1-1,ASNPRANTEAF
TRBV28,once,TRBJ2-7,ASTNPQGANEQY
TRBV7-8,-,TRBJ2-7,ASSGHRRQGSTEQY
TRBV10-3,-,TRBJ2-7,AISRQGESYEQY
TRBV4-1,-,TRBJ2-7,ASSQDLLAGASYEQY